What follows describes a single T cell receptor (beta chain). The source of the sample is a study of T cells after yellow fever vaccination. Germline V gives CDR1 SGHNT, CDR2 YYREEE (reference sequence). The CDR3 covers 15 residues. V lost 7 bases to trimming and J lost 3 bases, with 17 bases between them. MiXCR, run by TCRdb on the 5' RACE reads, gives a single entry per CDR3 protein. The sample carries some 390,000 distinct CDR3 sequences, 15% to 20% recorded once. V is TRBV5-4 and J is TRBJ1-3; D is unresolved. Sequences were derived from PBMCs, sampled before the yellow fever booster vaccination. The TCR sequence derives from a man aged 18 to 29 who received the YFV17D yellow fever vaccine. The CDR3 DNA reads TGTGCCAGCGGACGCGCAGCCGGAGGTGGAAACACCATATATTTT. Protein sequence: CASGRAAGGGNTIYF.